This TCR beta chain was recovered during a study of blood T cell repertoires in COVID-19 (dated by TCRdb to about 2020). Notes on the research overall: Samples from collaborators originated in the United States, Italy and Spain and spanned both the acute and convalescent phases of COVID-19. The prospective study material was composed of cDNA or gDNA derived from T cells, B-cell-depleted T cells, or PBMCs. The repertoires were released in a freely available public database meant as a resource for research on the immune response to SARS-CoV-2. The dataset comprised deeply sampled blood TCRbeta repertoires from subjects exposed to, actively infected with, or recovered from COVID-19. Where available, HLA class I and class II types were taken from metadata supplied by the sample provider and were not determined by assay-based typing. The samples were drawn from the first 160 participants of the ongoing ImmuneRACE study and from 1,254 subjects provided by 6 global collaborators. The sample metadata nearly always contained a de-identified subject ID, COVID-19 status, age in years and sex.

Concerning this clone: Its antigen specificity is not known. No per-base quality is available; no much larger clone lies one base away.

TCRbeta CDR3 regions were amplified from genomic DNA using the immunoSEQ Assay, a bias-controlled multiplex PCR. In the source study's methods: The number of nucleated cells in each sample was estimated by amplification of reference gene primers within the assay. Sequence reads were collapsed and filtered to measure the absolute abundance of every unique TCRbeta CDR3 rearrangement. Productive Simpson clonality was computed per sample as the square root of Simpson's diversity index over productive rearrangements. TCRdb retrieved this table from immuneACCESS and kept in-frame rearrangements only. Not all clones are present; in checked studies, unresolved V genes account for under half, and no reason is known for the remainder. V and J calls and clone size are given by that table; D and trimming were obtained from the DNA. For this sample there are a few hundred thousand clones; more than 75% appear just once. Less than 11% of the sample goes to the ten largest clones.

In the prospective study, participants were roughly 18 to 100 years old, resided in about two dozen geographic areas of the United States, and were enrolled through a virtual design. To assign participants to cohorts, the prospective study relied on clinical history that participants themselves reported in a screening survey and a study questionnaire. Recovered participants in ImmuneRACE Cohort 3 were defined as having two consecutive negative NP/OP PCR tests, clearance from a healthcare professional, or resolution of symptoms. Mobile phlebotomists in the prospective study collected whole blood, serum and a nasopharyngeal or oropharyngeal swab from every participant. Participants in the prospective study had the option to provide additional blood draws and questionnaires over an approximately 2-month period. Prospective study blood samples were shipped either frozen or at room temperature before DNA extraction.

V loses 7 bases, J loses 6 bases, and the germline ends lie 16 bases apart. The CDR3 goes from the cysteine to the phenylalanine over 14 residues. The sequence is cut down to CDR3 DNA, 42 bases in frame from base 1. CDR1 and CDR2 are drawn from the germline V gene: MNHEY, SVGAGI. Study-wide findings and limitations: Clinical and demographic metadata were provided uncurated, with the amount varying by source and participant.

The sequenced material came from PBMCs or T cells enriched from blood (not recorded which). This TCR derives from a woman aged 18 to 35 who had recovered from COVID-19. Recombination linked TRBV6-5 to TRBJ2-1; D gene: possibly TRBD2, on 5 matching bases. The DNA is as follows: TGTGCCAGCAAACCTGGACGGGAAGCCAATGAGCAGTTCTTC. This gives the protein CASKPGREANEQFF.